This TCR beta chain was profiled in a study of cytomegalovirus exposure and HLA in healthy donors. Findings of the study overall: In a later analysis, a missense DCLRE1C variant was linked to TCR beta V- and J-gene trimming.

Trimming took off 0 bases at V and 3 bases at J, with 9 bases between the two ends. Looked up from germline, CDR1 is SGHRS and CDR2 is YFSETQ. The CDR3 covers 14 residues. About this clone itself: Its antigen remains unidentified.

The PCR was carried out with 60 Vbeta primers and 13 Jbeta primers. Some clones are missing from TCRdb's copy, which holds only in-frame ones; the method was immunoSEQ multiplex PCR. The sample carries 140,000 to 150,000 clones, more than 80% recorded once. V gene TRBV5-1 combines with J gene TRBJ1-1, with D perhaps matching TRBD1 (6 bases). This clonotype was sampled from a woman in her forties in good health and CMV-seropositive. The sample was PBMCs. The CDR3 DNA sequence: TGCGCCAGCAGCTTGGAGGGGGTGGACACTGAAGCTTTCTTT. Residues: CASSLEGVDTEAFF.